The 8 T cell receptor beta chains given below trace back to one sample, sequenced in a study of T cells in Graves' hyperthyroidism and ophthalmopathy. The source material, RNA transcripts, was used to amplify TCR beta CDR3 regions. The primer set for the first-round RT-PCR of the TCR CDR3 was HTBI. TCRdb itself ran the multiplex PCR reads through MiXCR, one entry per CDR3 protein. The table has around 580,000 distinct CDR3 sequences, more than 45% seen once. Sequencing was carried out using peripheral blood or thyroid tissue (not recorded which). The receptors stem from a woman under 30 with Graves' hyperthyroidism.

This clonotype has at least ten counts. The junction departs from the called germline gene at one end, perhaps through a read error. The chain combines TRBV6-5 with TRBJ2-7, with D possibly TRBD1 on 5 matching bases. The CDR3 runs 13 residues. CDR1 MNHEY and CDR2 SVGAGI come from the germline V gene. The DNA for the CDR3 is TGTGCCAGCAGTTATGGGGCCTCCCACGAGCAGTACTTC. Protein sequence: CASSYGASHEQYF.

The J gene is TRBJ1-2, the V gene TRBV12-3 or TRBV12-4; 9 bases match TRBD1. The junction had 9 bases not matched to a gene; V was cut back by 8 bases and J by 2 bases. CDR3 length equals 15 residues. CDR3 DNA sequence: TGTGCCAGCTTACCCGGGACAGGGTGGAACTATGGCTACACCTTC. It encodes CASLPGTGWNYGYTF.

The V call is TRBV5-4, the J call TRBJ1-2; no definite D call. Germline V gene data show CDR1 as SGHNT and CDR2 as YYREEE (reference sequence). V lost 1 base and J 2 bases, leaving 6 bases between the germline ends. This CDR3 is 13 amino acids long. The CDR3: CASSLISNYGYTF. The CDR3 coding sequence is TGTGCCAGCAGCTTGATATCGAACTATGGCTACACCTTC.

This clonotype was detected only a few times. V gene TRBV12-3 or TRBV12-4 combines with J gene TRBJ1-2; D may be TRBD1 (5 bases). The CDR3 runs to 13 residues. V dropped 2 bases and J dropped 4 bases, with 8 bases sitting between them. The CDR3 is CASSLKGSYGYTF. The DNA for the CDR3 is TGTGCCAGCAGTTTAAAGGGGAGCTATGGCTACACCTTC.

The chain combines TRBV20-1 with TRBJ2-5; D not certain. Germline-derived CDR1 and CDR2 are DFQATT and SNEGSKA (reference sequence). This CDR3 has 12 residues. The ends were cut back, 1 base at V and 4 bases at J, with 7 bases in the middle. The CDR3 sequence is CSARVDGETQYF. In nucleotides, the CDR3 is TGCAGTGCTAGAGTTGACGGAGAGACCCAGTACTTC.

As for this clonotype: Given a much more abundant clone one base away, this may be a read error. The chain combines TRBV7-6 with TRBJ2-7; 8 nucleotides agree with TRBD1. The CDR3 totals 15 residues. In germline, CDR1 is SGHVS, CDR2 FNYEAQ. The CDR3 coding sequence is TGTGCCAGCAGCTCCGGACAGGGCCTACTCTACAAGCAGTACTTC. It is translated as CASSSGQGLLYKQYF.

The V call is TRBV7-2, the J call TRBJ2-6; 7 bases are a match to TRBD1. The trim removed 5 bases at V and 3 bases at J, leaving 7 bases unmatched. The CDR3 is 16 residues long. Germline V gene lookup returns CDR1 SGHTA and CDR2 FQGNSA. DNA of the CDR3: TGTGCCAGCAGCCCTAGGACAGGCTTTGGGGCCAACGTCCTGACTTTC. Protein: CASSPRTGFGANVLTF.

In its sample, this clonotype was seen many times. This rearrangement joins TRBV11-2 to TRBJ2-2; D is perhaps TRBD2 (6 bases). CDR1 is SGHAT, CDR2 FQNNGV, per germline. The CDR3 runs 16 residues. V gave up 5 bases and J gave up 2 bases, with 15 bases separating them. CDR3 sequence reads: CASSATLALNTGELFF. In nucleotides, the CDR3 is TGTGCCAGCAGCGCGACGCTAGCGCTAAACACCGGGGAGCTGTTTTTT.